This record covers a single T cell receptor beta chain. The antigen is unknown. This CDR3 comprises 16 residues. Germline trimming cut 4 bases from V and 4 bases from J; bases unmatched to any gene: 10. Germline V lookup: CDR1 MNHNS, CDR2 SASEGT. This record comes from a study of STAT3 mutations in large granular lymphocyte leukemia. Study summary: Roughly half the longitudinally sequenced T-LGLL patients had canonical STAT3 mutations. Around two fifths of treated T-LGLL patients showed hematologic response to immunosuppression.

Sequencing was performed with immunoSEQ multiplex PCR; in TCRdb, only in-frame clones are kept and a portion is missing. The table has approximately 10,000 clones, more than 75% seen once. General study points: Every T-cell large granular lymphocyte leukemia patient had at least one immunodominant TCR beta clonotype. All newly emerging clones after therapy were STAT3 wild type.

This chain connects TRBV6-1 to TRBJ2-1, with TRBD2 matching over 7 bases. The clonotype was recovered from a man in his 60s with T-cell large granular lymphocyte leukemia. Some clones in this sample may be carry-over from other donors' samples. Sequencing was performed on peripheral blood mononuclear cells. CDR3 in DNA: TGTGCCAGCAGTGTTGGGACTACCCGAGCATACAATGAGCAGTTCTTC. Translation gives CASSVGTTRAYNEQFF.